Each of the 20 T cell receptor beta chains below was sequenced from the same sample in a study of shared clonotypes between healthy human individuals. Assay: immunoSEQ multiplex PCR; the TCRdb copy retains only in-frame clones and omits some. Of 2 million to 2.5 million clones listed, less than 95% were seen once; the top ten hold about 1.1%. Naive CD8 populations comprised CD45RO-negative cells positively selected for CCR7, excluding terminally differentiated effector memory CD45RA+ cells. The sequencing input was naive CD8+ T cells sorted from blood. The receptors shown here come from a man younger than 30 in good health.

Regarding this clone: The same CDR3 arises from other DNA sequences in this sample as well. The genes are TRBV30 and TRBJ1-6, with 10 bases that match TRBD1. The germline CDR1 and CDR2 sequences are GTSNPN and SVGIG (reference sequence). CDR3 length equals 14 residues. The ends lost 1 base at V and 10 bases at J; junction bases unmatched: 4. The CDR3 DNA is TGTGCCTGGAGTGAGGGACAGGGGAGCTCACCCCTCCACTTT. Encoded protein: CAWSEGQGSSPLHF. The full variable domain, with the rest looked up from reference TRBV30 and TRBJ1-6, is SQTIHQWPATLVQPVGSPLSLECTVEGTSNPNLYWYRQAAGRGLQLLFYSVGIGQISSEVPQNLSASRPQDRQFILSSKKLLLSDSGFYLCAWSEGQGSSPLHFGNGTRLTVT.

CDR3: CASSPRDYSSYNEQFF. In DNA form, the CDR3 reads TGTGCCAGCAGCCCCCGGGACTATTCTTCCTACAATGAGCAGTTCTTC. The rearrangement links TRBV13 to TRBJ2-1, with 7 bases fitting TRBD2. This CDR3 spans 16 amino acids. CDR1 is PRHDT, CDR2 FYEKMQ, per germline (reference sequence). V was pared by 5 bases and J by 1 base, with 8 bases of the junction left unmatched.

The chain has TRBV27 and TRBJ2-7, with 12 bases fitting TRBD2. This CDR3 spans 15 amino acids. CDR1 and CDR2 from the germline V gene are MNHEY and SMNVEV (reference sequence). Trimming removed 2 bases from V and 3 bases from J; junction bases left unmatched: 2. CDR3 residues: CASSLTSGGFYEQYF. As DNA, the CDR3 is TGTGCCAGCAGTTTAACTAGCGGGGGGTTCTACGAGCAGTACTTC.

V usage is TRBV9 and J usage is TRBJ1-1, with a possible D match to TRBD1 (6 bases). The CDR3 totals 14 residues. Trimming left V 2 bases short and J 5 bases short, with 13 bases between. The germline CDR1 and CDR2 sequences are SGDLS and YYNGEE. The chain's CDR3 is CASSVSGTTTEAFF. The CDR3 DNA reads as TGTGCCAGCAGCGTTTCCGGGACAACGACTGAAGCTTTCTTT.

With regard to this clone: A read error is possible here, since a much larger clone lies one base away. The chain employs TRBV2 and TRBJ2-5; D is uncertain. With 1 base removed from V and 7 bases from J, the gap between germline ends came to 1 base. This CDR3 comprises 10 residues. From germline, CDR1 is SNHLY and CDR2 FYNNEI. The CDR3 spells CASSEGTQYF. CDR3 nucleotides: TGTGCCAGCAGTGAAGGGACCCAGTACTTC.

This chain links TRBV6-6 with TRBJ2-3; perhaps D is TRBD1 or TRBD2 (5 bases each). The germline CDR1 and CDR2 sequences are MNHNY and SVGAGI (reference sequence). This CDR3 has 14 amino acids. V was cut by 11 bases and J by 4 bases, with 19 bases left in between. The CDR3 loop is CASNPTGPSDTQYF. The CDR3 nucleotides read TGTGCCTCCAACCCCACGGGGCCGTCAGATACGCAGTATTTT.

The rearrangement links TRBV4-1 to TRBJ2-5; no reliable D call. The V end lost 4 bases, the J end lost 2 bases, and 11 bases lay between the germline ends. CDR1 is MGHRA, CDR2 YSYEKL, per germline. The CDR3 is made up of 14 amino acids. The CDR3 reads CASSPGAQQETQYF. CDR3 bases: TGCGCCAGCAGCCCGGGCGCCCAACAAGAGACCCAGTACTTC.

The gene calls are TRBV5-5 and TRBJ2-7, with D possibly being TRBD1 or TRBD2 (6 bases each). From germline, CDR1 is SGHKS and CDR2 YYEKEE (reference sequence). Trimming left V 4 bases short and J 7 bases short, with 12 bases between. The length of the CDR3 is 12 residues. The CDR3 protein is CASSPGGIEQYF. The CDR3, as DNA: TGTGCCAGCAGCCCCGGGGGCATAGAGCAGTACTTC.

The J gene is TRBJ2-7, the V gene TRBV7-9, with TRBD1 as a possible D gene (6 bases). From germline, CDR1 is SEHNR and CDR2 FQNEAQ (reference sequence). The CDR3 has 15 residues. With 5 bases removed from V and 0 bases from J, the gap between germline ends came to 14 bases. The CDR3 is CASSIQGAHSYEQYF. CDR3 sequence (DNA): TGTGCCAGCAGCATACAGGGAGCCCACTCCTACGAGCAGTACTTC.

The CDR3 loop is CASSPTIGTGHDEQYF. CDR3 nucleotide sequence: TGTGCCAGCAGCCCTACGATTGGGACAGGGCACGACGAGCAGTACTTC. The V gene is TRBV5-4, the J gene TRBJ2-7; 9 nucleotides agree with TRBD1. CDR3 length: 16 amino acids. With V trimmed by 4 bases and J by 5 bases, 13 bases remained unmatched. Germline V gene lookup returns CDR1 SGHNT and CDR2 YYREEE (reference sequence).

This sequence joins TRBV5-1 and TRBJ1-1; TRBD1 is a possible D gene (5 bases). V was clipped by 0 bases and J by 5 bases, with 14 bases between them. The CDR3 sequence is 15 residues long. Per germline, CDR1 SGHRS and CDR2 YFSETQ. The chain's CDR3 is CASSLEVREGTEAFF. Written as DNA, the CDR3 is TGCGCCAGCAGCTTGGAGGTTAGGGAGGGGACTGAAGCTTTCTTT.

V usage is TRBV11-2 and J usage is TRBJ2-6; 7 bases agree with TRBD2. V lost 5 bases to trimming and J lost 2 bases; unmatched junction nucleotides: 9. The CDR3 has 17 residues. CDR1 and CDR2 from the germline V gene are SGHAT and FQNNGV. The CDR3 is CASSLFFLAAGANVLTF. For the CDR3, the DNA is TGTGCCAGCAGCCTCTTCTTTCTAGCGGCTGGGGCCAACGTCCTGACTTTC.

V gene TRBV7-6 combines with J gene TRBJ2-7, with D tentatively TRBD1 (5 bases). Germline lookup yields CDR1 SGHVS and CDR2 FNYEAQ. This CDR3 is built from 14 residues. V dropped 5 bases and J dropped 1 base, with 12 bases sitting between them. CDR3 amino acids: CASSHLTDSYEQYF. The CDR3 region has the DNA TGTGCCAGCAGCCACCTGACAGATTCCTACGAGCAGTACTTC.

This CDR3 reads CAGGNTGELFF. CDR3 coding DNA: TGTGCCGGAGGGAACACCGGGGAGCTGTTTTTT. This sequence joins TRBV2 and TRBJ2-2, with D maybe TRBD2 (5 bases). The length of the CDR3 is 11 residues. Trimming cost V 11 bases and J 1 base, with 5 bases left between them. CDR1 SNHLY and CDR2 FYNNEI come from the germline V gene.

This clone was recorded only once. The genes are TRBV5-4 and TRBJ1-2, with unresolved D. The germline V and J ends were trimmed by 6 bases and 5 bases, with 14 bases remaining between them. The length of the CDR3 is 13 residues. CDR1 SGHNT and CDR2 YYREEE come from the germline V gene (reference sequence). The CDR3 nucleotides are TGTGCCAGCACCCCCCTCGGGGAGTATGGCTACACCTTC. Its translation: CASTPLGEYGYTF.

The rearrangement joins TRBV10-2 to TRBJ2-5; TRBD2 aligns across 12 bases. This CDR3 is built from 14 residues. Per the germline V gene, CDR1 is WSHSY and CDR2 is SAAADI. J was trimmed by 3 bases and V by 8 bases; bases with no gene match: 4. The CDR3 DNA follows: TGCGCCAGCTCGCCTAGCGGGGGGGAAGAGACCCAGTACTTC. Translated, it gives CASSPSGGEETQYF.

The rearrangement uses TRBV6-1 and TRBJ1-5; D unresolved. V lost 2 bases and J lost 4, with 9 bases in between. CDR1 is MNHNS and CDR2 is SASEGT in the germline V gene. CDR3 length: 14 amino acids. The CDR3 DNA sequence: TGTGCCAGCAGTGAATTTACAGCAAATCAGCCCCAGCATTTT. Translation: CASSEFTANQPQHF.

The CDR3 region has the DNA TGTGCCAGCAGCTTTCCCCACAATGAGCAGTTCTTC. It is translated as CASSFPHNEQFF. V usage is TRBV5-4 and J usage is TRBJ2-1; D is unresolved. Germline V lookup: CDR1 SGHNT, CDR2 YYREEE (reference sequence). The ends were cut back, 2 bases at V and 5 bases at J, with 5 bases in the middle. CDR3 length: 12 residues.

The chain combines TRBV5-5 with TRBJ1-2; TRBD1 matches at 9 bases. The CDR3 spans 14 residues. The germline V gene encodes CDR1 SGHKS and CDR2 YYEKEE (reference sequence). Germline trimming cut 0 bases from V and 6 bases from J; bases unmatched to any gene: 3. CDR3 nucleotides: TGTGCCAGCAGCTTGGTGGGGACAGGGAATGGCTACACCTTC. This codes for CASSLVGTGNGYTF.

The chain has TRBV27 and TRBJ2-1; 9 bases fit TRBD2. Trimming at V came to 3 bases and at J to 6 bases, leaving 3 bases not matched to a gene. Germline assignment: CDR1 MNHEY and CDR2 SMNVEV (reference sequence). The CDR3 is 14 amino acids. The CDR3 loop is CASSFLAGVNEQFF. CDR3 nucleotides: TGTGCCAGCAGTTTTTTAGCGGGAGTCAATGAGCAGTTCTTC.